This T cell receptor beta chain was recorded in a study of cytomegalovirus exposure and HLA in healthy donors. V was clipped by 1 base and J by 5 bases; unmatched bases: 6. Germline values: CDR1 MGHRA, CDR2 YSYEKL. This CDR3 has 15 amino acids. Both 60 Vbeta primers and 13 Jbeta primers went into the PCR. Sequenced by immunoSEQ multiplex PCR; TCRdb stores in-frame clones only, minus some. The sample shows about 190,000 clones, 70% to 85% of them seen only once. Findings of the study overall: Within the data, a cluster of highly shared sequence variants was likely a sequencing artifact. Productive status was seen about 87% or about 30% of the time for most TCR beta V segments in an earlier analysis.

This clone was counted a single time. The antigen remains undetermined. Sequencing used PBMCs. The clonotype originates from a man aged 40-50 years in good health and CMV-seropositive. The chain joins TRBV4-1 to TRBJ2-7; 9 nucleotides align to TRBD1. The CDR3 here is CASSQGRDRDHEQYF. CDR3 bases: TGCGCCAGCAGCCAAGGCCGGGACAGGGACCACGAGCAGTACTTC.